The 20 T cell receptor beta chains given below trace back to one sample, sequenced in a study of regulatory T cells in long-lasting Graves disease. Indicated time point: persistent/refractory GD, antithyroid drugs over 5 years with positive TRAb. PBMC RNA served as the TCR library source. In building TCR beta libraries, iRepertoire HTBI primers were used together with Arm-PCR of CDR3 regions. TCRdb recomputed calls from the multiplex PCR reads with MiXCR, one row per CDR3 protein. The repertoire has more than 350,000 distinct CDR3 sequences, roughly a fifth of them found once; the top ten carry 14%. Sample: peripheral blood mononuclear cells (PBMCs), taken when the disease was refractory, from a patient treated with antithyroid drugs. These receptors all come from a female donor with Graves disease.

This clonotype was observed at least ten times. The chain joins TRBV28 to TRBJ2-7; D might be TRBD1 (5 bases). The CDR3 consists of 15 residues. Per germline, CDR1 MDHEN and CDR2 SYDVKM. With 10 bases removed from V and 4 bases from J, the gap between germline ends came to 23 bases. CDR3 in amino acids: CATSPEDTPLYEQYF. For the CDR3, the DNA is TGTGCCACCTCCCCCGAGGACACCCCTCTTTACGAGCAGTACTTC.

This clonotype has a count of ten or more. This chain links TRBV12-3 or TRBV12-4 with TRBJ2-4; 8 positions agree with TRBD1. This CDR3 spans 14 amino acids. Trimming took 4 bases from V and 8 from J; bases not matched to a gene: 7. The DNA for the CDR3 is TGTGCCAGCAGTTCGGGACAGGTGGATGACATTCAGTACTTC. Its protein is CASSSGQVDDIQYF.

This clonotype has a handful of counts. J is TRBJ2-7 and V is TRBV7-9; 8 positions match TRBD1. The J segment lost 4 bases and the V segment lost 4 bases, leaving 6 bases of the junction unmatched. This CDR3 is built from 14 residues. Looked up from germline, CDR1 is SEHNR and CDR2 is FQNEAQ (reference sequence). As DNA, the CDR3 is TGTGCCAGCAGCTCCTGGACAGGGAGGTACGAGCAGTACTTC. Its translation: CASSSWTGRYEQYF.

The chain combines TRBV30 with TRBJ2-7; D is uncertain. This CDR3 comprises 11 residues. CDR1 and CDR2 (germline): GTSNPN, SVGIG (reference sequence). V shed 1 base and J shed 5 bases, with 6 bases lying between them. CDR3 DNA: TGTGCCTGGAGTGATGGCGACGAGCAGTACTTC. Protein product: CAWSDGDEQYF.

This chain's CDR3 is CASSVLSGLAGSHEQYF. The DNA of the CDR3 is TGTGCCAGCAGCGTCCTGTCGGGACTAGCGGGATCCCACGAGCAGTACTTC. This chain uses TRBV13 with TRBJ2-7, with 13 bases identical to TRBD2. Trimming removed 5 bases from V and 5 bases from J; junction bases left unmatched: 12. CDR3 length equals 17 residues. CDR1 and CDR2 from the germline V gene are PRHDT and FYEKMQ (reference sequence). Filled out from reference TRBV13 and TRBJ2-7, the complete variable domain reads AAGVIQSPRHLIKEKRETATLKCYPIPRHDTVYWYQQGPGQDPQFLISFYEKMQSDKGSIPDRFSAQQFSDYHSELNMSSLELGDSALYFCASSVLSGLAGSHEQYFGPGTRLTVT.

The chain links TRBV6-5 to TRBJ2-6; TRBD1 agrees at 9 bases. The germline V gene encodes CDR1 MNHEY and CDR2 SVGAGI. V shed 4 bases, J shed 3 bases, and the junction held 7 bases outside the gene matches. The CDR3 is 17 amino acids. In DNA form, the CDR3 reads TGTGCCAGCAGTTTTGGGACAGGGCCCGGTGGGGCCAACGTCCTGACTTTC. It specifies CASSFGTGPGGANVLTF.

This clonotype was recorded at least ten times. The genes are TRBV5-6 and TRBJ1-1, with D perhaps matching TRBD1 (5 bases). V was cut by 2 bases and J by 3 bases, with 11 bases left in between. Germline V CDR1 and CDR2: SGHDT, YYEEEE. This CDR3 is built from 14 residues. The CDR3 region is CASSFGVGDTEAFF. The CDR3 region has the DNA TGTGCCAGCAGCTTTGGCGTGGGGGACACTGAAGCTTTCTTT.

This clonotype was detected only a few times. Its ends do not fully match the called genes, so a read error is possible. V gene TRBV5-1 combines with J gene TRBJ2-5; 8 nucleotides match TRBD1. The CDR3 runs 15 residues. Germline V CDR1 and CDR2: SGHRS, YFSETQ. CDR3 in DNA: TGCGCCAGCAGCTCAAACGAAGAGGGATGGGACAGGCCGAGCTTC. The encoded protein is CASSSNEEGWDRPSF.

At least ten counts were recorded for this clonotype. The chain employs TRBV12-3 or TRBV12-4 and TRBJ2-1, with TRBD2 as a possible D gene (6 bases). The CDR3 has 16 amino acids. Trimming cost V 2 bases and J 0 bases, with 11 bases left between them. CDR3 region: CASSLIPEGSYNEQFF. CDR3 in DNA: TGTGCCAGCAGTTTAATCCCGGAGGGCTCCTACAATGAGCAGTTCTTC.

This clonotype occurred many times. The chain couples TRBV28 to TRBJ1-1; tentatively, D is TRBD1 (5 bases). Germline V gives CDR1 MDHEN, CDR2 SYDVKM. Trimming shortened V by 5 bases and J by 11 bases, and 24 bases separated the two germline ends. CDR3 size: 15 residues. The chain's CDR3 is CASSPRGRTEKEAFF. The CDR3 nucleotides are TGTGCCAGCAGTCCTAGGGGACGGACCGAGAAGGAGGCTTTCTTT.

The table lists this clonotype with many counts. V usage is TRBV7-3 and J usage is TRBJ1-1; D is possibly TRBD1 (5 bases). V lost 5 bases and J lost 0, with 19 bases in between. This CDR3 contains 17 residues. The V gene's germline CDR1 is SGHTA and CDR2 FQGTGA. The CDR3 DNA sequence: TGTGCCAGCAGCCCCAGCGGCCCGGCGGGGGTGAACACTGAAGCTTTCTTT. It encodes CASSPSGPAGVNTEAFF.

Many counts were recorded for this clonotype. The chain combines TRBV6-2 or TRBV6-3 with TRBJ1-1; no definite D call. Germline CDR1 is MNHEY and CDR2 is SVGEGT. The CDR3 has 12 residues. Trimming pared 11 bases from V and 1 base from J, leaving 11 bases between. CDR3 DNA sequence: TGTGCCTCACGGACGGCGAACACTGAAGCTTTCTTT. Translating gives CASRTANTEAFF.

Notes on this clonotype: A much more abundant neighbour one base away suggests this may be a read error. The chain has TRBV7-6 and TRBJ2-2; no firm D call. Per germline, CDR1 SGHVS and CDR2 FNYEAQ. Between the trimmed V and J ends, which lost 1 base and 1 base, there was a span of 7 bases. The CDR3 is 15 amino acids. CDR3 residues: CASSLDRMNTGELFF. The CDR3 DNA reads TGTGCCAGCAGCTTAGACCGGATGAACACCGGGGAGCTGTTTTTT.

This clonotype was observed a handful of times. This chain uses TRBV29-1 with TRBJ1-1; weak D call: TRBD1 (6 bases). The CDR3 contains 12 residues. Germline CDR1 reads SQVTM; CDR2 reads ANQGSEA. Between the trimmed V and J ends, which lost 6 bases and 7 bases, there was a span of 15 bases. The CDR3 region has the DNA TGCAGCGTACAGGGAGGGGTGGGTGAAGCTTTCTTT. Translating gives CSVQGGVGEAFF. Using reference TRBV29-1 and TRBJ1-1 for the parts outside the CDR3, the full variable domain is SAVISQKPSRDICQRGTSLTIQCQVDSQVTMMFWYRQQPGQSLTLIATANQGSEATYESGFVIDKFPISRPNLTFSTLTVSNMSPEDSSIYLCSVQGGVGEAFFGQGTRLTVV.

This clonotype turned up a few times. The chain uses TRBV7-9 and TRBJ1-1; 7 nucleotides match TRBD1. This CDR3 has 14 residues. Germline loops: CDR1 SEHNR, CDR2 FQNEAQ (reference sequence). The trim removed 7 bases at V and 0 bases at J, leaving 5 bases unmatched. CDR3 nucleotides: TGTGCCAGCACAACAGGGGTGTTGAACACTGAAGCTTTCTTT. This translates into CASTTGVLNTEAFF.

The table lists this clonotype with many counts. The chain links TRBV28 to TRBJ1-1; no clear D. Trimming pared 5 bases from V and 4 bases from J, leaving 14 bases between. The germline CDR1 and CDR2 sequences are MDHEN and SYDVKM. CDR3 size: 14 residues. Written as DNA, the CDR3 is TGTGCCAGCAGTCTTTTCCCGGGTTTCACTGAAGCTTTCTTT. This gives the protein CASSLFPGFTEAFF. The full variable domain, completed using reference TRBV28 and TRBJ1-1, is DVKVTQSSRYLVKRTGEKVFLECVQDMDHENMFWYRQDPGLGLRLIYFSYDVKMKEKGDIPEGYSVSREKKERFSLILESASTNQTSMYLCASSLFPGFTEAFFGQGTRLTVV.

To note about this clonotype: This sequence may be a read error, since a much larger clone differs from it by one base. V gene TRBV6-5 combines with J gene TRBJ2-5; 9 bases map to TRBD2. Germline CDR1 reads MNHEY; CDR2 reads SVGAGI. The CDR3 runs 15 residues. J was trimmed by 5 bases and V by 2 bases; bases with no gene match: 6. This chain's CDR3 is CASSYAGGPRETQYF. In nucleotides, the CDR3 is TGTGCCAGCAGTTACGCGGGAGGGCCCCGGGAGACCCAGTACTTC.

This clonotype was picked up many times. J is TRBJ1-2 and V is TRBV2, with D unresolved. The CDR3 contains 12 residues. Trimming shortened V by 10 bases and J by 5 bases, and 14 bases separated the two germline ends. Germline CDR1 is SNHLY and CDR2 is FYNNEI. The CDR3 loop reads CATERGPYGYTF. In nucleotides, the CDR3 is TGTGCCACCGAGCGAGGCCCGTATGGCTACACCTTC.

This clonotype was detected many times. The chain uses TRBV27 and TRBJ1-1, with a weak D call TRBD1 (5 bases). Trimming stripped 6 bases from V and 1 base from J, with 15 bases between. Germline V gives CDR1 MNHEY, CDR2 SMNVEV (reference sequence). This CDR3 contains 15 residues. CDR3 DNA: TGTGCCAGCAGCCTGTGGGCGGGGGAGAACACTGAAGCTTTCTTT. Protein sequence: CASSLWAGENTEAFF.

This chain joins TRBV5-1 and TRBJ2-4; a possible D gene is TRBD2 (6 bases). The CDR3 is 18 amino acids. Trimming stripped 0 bases from V and 1 base from J, with 17 bases between. Germline values: CDR1 SGHRS, CDR2 YFSETQ. The CDR3, as DNA: TGCGCCAGCAGCTTGGGGCCGCCGGGAGCCACGGCCAAAAACATTCAGTACTTC. Amino acid sequence: CASSLGPPGATAKNIQYF.